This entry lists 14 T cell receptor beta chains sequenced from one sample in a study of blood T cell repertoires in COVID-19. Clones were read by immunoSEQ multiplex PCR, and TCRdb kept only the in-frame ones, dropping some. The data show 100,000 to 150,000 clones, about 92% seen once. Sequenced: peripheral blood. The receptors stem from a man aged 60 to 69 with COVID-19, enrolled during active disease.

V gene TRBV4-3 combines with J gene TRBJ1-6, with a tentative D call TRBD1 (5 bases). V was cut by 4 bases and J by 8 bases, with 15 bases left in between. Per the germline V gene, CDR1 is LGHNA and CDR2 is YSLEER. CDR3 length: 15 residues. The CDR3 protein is CASSLDQGRDSPLHF. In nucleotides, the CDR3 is TGCGCCAGCAGCCTGGATCAGGGTCGGGATTCACCCCTCCACTTT.

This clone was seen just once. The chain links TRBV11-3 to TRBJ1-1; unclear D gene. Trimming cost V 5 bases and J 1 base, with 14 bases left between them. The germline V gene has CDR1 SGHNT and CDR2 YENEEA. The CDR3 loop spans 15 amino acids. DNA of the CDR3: TGTGCCAGCAGCCGTTCGCCGTCGGGGAACACTGAAGCTTTCTTT. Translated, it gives CASSRSPSGNTEAFF.

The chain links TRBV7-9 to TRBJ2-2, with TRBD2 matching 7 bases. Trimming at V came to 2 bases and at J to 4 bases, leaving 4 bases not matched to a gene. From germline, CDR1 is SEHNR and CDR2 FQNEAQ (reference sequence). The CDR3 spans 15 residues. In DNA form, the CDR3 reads TGTGCCAGCAGCTTATGGAGGGAGGGCACCGGGGAGCTGTTTTTT. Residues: CASSLWREGTGELFF.

The CDR3 loop reads CSVGATKGTEAFF. CDR3 sequence (DNA): TGCAGCGTTGGAGCCACCAAGGGGACTGAAGCTTTCTTT. The chain carries TRBV29-1 and TRBJ1-1, with a weak D call TRBD1 (5 bases). Germline V gene data show CDR1 as SQVTM and CDR2 as ANQGSEA. This CDR3 spans 13 amino acids. Deletions cut 4 bases from V and 5 bases from J, with 14 bases between.

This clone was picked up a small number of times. The CDR3 loop reads CASSEALGFGGTGAKNIQYF. The CDR3, as DNA: TGTGCCAGCAGTGAAGCTCTAGGTTTCGGCGGGACTGGAGCCAAAAACATTCAGTACTTC. This chain connects TRBV6-1 to TRBJ2-4; perhaps TRBD2 as D (6 bases). Germline CDR1 and CDR2: MNHNS and SASEGT. The CDR3 runs 20 residues. V was pared by 0 bases and J by 0 bases, with 21 bases between.

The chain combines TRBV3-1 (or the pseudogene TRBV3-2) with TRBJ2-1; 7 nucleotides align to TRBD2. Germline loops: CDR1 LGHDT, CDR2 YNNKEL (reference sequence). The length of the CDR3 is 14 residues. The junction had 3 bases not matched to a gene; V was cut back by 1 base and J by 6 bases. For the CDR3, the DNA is TGTGCCAGCAGCCAAGGTGGGGGGGGCAATGAGCAGTTCTTC. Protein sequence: CASSQGGGGNEQFF.

The CDR3 coding sequence is TGTGCCAGCTCACCACCGGGGGGTCTGGTGGAGTACTTC. This codes for CASSPPGGLVEYF. The chain combines TRBV18 with TRBJ2-4; the D gene is possibly TRBD2 (6 bases). V was trimmed by 0 bases and J by 14 bases, leaving 14 bases between them. Germline V CDR1 and CDR2: KGHSH, LQKENI. The CDR3 totals 13 residues.

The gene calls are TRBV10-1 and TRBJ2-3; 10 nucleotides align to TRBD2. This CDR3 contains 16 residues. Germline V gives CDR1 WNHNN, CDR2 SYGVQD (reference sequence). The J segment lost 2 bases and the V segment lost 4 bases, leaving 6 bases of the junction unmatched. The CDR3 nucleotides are TGCGCCAGCAGTGCGCCAGCGGGAGGGGACACAGATACGCAGTATTTT. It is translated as CASSAPAGGDTDTQYF.

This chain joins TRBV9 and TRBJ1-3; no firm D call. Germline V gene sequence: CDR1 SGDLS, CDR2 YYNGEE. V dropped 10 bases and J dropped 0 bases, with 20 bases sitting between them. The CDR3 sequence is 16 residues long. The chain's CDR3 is CASSRGQPDSGNTIYF. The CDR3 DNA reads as TGTGCCTCATCCAGAGGGCAGCCTGACTCTGGAAACACCATATATTTT.

CDR3 in amino acids: CASSPGSSTDTQYF. CDR3 coding DNA: TGTGCCAGCAGTCCGGGATCTAGCACAGATACGCAGTATTTT. The chain recombines TRBV7-3 with TRBJ2-3; TRBD2 is a possible D gene (5 bases). V was clipped by 6 bases and J by 0 bases, with 10 bases between them. CDR1 is SGHTA, CDR2 FQGTGA, per germline. The CDR3 contains 14 residues.

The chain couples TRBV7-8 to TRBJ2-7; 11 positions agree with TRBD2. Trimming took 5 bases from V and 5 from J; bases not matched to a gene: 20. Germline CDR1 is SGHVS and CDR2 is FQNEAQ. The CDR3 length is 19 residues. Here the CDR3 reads CASSQPALFSGRAKDEQYF. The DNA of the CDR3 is TGTGCCAGCAGCCAACCTGCCCTTTTTAGCGGGAGGGCCAAGGACGAGCAGTACTTC.

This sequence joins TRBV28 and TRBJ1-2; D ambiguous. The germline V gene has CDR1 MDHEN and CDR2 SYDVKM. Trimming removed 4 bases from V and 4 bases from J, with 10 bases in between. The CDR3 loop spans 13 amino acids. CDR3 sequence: CASSYGAGYGYTF. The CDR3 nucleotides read TGTGCCAGCAGTTACGGCGCAGGCTATGGCTACACCTTC.

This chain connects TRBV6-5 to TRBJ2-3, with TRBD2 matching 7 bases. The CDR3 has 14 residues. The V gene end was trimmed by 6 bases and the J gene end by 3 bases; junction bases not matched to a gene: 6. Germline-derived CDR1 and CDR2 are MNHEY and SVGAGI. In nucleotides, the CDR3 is TGTGCCAGCAGGCGCGAAGCGGGAACAGATACGCAGTATTTT. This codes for CASRREAGTDTQYF.

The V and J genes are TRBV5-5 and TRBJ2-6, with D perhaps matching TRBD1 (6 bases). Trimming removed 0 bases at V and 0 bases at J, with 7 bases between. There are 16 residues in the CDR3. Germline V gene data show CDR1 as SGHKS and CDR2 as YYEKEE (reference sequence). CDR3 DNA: TGTGCCAGCAGCTTGGAAGGGGGCTCTGGGGCCAACGTCCTGACTTTC. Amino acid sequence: CASSLEGGSGANVLTF.